This is a list of T cell receptor beta chains from one sample in a study of naive and memory T cell subsets. From the UMI-ligation and nested PCR reads, TCRdb called clonotypes with MiXCR, one entry per CDR3 protein. The repertoire holds approximately 150,000 distinct CDR3 sequences, roughly 20% seen once, with less than 0.13% in the top ten. Sequencing was done on a sample of naive CD4+ T cells from blood. Receptor source: a human donor in good health. Each CDR3 is given without its conserved first and last residue. A D gene is named only where the DNA matches it firmly.

v_call,j_call,cdr3_length,d_call,cdr3_aa
TRBV2,TRBJ1-2,10,NA,ASSLLSYGYT
TRBV5-6,TRBJ2-5,12,NA,ASSGQGDTATQY
TRBV20-1,TRBJ2-1,13,TRBD2,SAPPSTAGANEQF
TRBV18,TRBJ2-4,10,NA,ASSPGQQDRY
TRBV28,TRBJ2-1,10,NA,ASTTVGGGQF
TRBV7-9,TRBJ2-1,12,NA,ASSLRGAADEQF
TRBV7-8,TRBJ1-1,12,NA,ASSLAGGTTEAF
TRBV19,TRBJ2-2,12,NA,ASSIVVTAGELF
TRBV27,TRBJ2-1,12,NA,ASSLERGINEQF
TRBV7-9,TRBJ2-5,9,NA,ASSPAWTQY